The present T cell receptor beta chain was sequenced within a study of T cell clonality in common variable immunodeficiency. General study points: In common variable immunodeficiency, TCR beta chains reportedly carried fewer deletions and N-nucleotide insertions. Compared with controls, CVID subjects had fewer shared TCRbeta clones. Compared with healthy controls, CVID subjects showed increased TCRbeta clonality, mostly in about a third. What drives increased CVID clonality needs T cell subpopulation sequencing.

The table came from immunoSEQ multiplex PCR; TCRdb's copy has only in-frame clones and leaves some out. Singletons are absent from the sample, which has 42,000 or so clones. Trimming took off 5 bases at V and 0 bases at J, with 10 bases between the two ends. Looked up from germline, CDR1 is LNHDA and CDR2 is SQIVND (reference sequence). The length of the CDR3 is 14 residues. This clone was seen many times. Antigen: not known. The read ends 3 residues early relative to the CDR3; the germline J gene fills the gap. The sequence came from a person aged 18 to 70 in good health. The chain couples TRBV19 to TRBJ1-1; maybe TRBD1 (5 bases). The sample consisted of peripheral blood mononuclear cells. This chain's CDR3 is CASSWADMNTEAFF. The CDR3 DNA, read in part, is TGTGCCAGTAGTTGGGCGGACATGAACACTGAA.